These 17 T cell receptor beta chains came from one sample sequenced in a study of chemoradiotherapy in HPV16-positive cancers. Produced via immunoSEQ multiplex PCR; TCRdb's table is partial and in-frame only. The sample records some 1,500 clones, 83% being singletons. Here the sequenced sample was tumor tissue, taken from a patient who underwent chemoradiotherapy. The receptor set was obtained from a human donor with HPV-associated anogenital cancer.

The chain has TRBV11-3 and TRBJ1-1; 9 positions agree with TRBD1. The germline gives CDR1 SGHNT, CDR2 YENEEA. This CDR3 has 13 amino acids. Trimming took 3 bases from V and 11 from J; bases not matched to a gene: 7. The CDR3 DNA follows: TGTGCCAGCAGCTTGAACACAGGGGGCCTCGCTTTCTTT. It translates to CASSLNTGGLAFF.

CDR3 region: CSGDRGIGTEAFF. The CDR3 DNA is TGCAGCGGCGACAGGGGGATCGGAACTGAAGCTTTCTTT. The chain uses TRBV29-1 and TRBJ1-1; 9 nucleotides agree with TRBD1. CDR3 length equals 13 residues. Trimming at V came to 7 bases and at J to 5 bases, leaving 8 bases not matched to a gene. The germline CDR1 and CDR2 sequences are SQVTM and ANQGSEA.

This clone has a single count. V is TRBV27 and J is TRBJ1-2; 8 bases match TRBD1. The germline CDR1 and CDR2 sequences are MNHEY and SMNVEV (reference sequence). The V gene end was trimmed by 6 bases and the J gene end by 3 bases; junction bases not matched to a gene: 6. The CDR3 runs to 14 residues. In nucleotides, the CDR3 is TGTGCCAGCAGCAGGACAGGGTTGTACTATGGCTACACCTTC. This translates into CASSRTGLYYGYTF.

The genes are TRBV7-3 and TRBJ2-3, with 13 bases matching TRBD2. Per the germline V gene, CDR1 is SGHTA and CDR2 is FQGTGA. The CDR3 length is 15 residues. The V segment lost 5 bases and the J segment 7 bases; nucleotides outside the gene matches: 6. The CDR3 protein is CASSTSGGARNTQYF. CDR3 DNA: TGTGCCAGCAGCACTAGCGGGGGGGCAAGGAATACGCAGTATTTT.

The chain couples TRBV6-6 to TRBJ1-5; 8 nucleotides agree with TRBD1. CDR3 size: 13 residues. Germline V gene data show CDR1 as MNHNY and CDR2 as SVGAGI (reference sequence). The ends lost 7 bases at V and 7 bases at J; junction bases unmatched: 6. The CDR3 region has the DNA TGTGCCAGCACCGGACAGGGTGACCAGCCCCAGCATTTT. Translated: CASTGQGDQPQHF.

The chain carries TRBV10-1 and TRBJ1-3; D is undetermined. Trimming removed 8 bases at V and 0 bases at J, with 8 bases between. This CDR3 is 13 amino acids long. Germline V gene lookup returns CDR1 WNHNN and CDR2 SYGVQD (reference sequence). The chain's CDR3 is CASGESSGNTIYF. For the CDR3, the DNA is TGCGCCAGCGGGGAGTCCTCTGGAAACACCATATATTTT.

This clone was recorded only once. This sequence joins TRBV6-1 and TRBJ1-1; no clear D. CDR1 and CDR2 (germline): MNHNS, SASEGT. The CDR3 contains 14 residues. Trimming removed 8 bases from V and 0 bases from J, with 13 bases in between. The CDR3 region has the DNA TGTGCCAGCGCGATTGGACGGCTGAACACTGAAGCTTTCTTT. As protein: CASAIGRLNTEAFF.

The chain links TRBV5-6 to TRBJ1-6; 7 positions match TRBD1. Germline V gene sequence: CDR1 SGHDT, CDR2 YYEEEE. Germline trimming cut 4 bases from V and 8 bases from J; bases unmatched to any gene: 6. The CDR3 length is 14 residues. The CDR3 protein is CASSIYRGYSPLHF. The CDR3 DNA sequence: TGTGCCAGCAGCATTTACAGGGGCTATTCACCCCTCCACTTT. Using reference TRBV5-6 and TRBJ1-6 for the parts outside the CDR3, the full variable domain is DAGVTQSPTHLIKTRGQQVTLRCSPKSGHDTVSWYQQALGQGPQFIFQYYEEEERQRGNFPDRFSGHQFPNYSSELNVNALLLGDSALYLCASSIYRGYSPLHFGNGTRLTVT.

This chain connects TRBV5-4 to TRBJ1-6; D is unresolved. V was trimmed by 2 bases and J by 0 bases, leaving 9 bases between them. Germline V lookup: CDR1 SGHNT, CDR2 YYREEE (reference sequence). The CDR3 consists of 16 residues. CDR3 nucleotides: TGTGCCAGCAGCTTAAAAGATAGCTCCTATAATTCACCCCTCCACTTT. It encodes CASSLKDSSYNSPLHF.

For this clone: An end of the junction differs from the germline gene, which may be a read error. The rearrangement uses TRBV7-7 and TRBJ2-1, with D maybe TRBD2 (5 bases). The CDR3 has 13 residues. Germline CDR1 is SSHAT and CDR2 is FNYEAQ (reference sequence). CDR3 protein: CASSTRSEGEQFF. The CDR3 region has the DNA TGTGCTAGCAGCACCCGGTCCGAGGGTGAGCAGTTCTTC.

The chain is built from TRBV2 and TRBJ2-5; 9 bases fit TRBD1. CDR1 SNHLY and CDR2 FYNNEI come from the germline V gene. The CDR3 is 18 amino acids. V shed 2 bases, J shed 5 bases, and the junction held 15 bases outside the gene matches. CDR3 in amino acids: CASSELQGAGLGGETQYF. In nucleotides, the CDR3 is TGTGCCAGCAGTGAACTACAGGGGGCAGGCTTGGGTGGGGAGACCCAGTACTTC. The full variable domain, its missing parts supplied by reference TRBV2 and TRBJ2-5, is EPEVTQTPSHQVTQMGQEVILRCVPISNHLYFYWYRQILGQKVEFLVSFYNNEISEKSEIFDDQFSVERPDGSNFTLKIRSTKLEDSAMYFCASSELQGAGLGGETQYFGPGTRLLVL.

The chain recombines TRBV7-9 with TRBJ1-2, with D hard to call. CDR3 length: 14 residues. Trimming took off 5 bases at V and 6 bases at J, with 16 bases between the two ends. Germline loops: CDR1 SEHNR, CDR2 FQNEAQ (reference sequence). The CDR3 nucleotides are TGTGCCAGCAGCCCCACCCGTCACCCGGATGGCTACACCTTC. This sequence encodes CASSPTRHPDGYTF.

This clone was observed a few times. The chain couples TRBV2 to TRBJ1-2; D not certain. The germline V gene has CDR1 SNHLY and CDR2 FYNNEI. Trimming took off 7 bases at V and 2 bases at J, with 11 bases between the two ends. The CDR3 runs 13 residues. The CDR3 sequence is CASKVLTNYGYTF. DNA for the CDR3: TGTGCCAGCAAGGTCCTTACGAACTATGGCTACACCTTC.

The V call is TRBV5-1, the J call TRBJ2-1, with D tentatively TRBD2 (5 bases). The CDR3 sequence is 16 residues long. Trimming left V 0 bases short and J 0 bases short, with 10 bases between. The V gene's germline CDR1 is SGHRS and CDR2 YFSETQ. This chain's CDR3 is CASSLVALGSYNEQFF. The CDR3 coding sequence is TGCGCCAGCAGCTTGGTTGCACTAGGCTCCTACAATGAGCAGTTCTTC.

Written as DNA, the CDR3 is TGTGCCAGCAGCTGGTTGAATCAGCCCCAGCATTTT. Protein: CASSWLNQPQHF. V is TRBV7-2 and J is TRBJ1-5; D uncertain. Germline loops: CDR1 SGHTA, CDR2 FQGNSA. Trimming left V 4 bases short and J 4 bases short, with 5 bases between. The CDR3 extends over 12 amino acids. Full variable domain (outside the CDR3, taken from reference TRBV7-2 and TRBJ1-5): GAGVSQSPSNKVTEKGKDVELRCDPISGHTALYWYRQSLGQGLEFLIYFQGNSAPDKSGLPSDRFSAERTGGSVSTLTIQRTQQEDSAVYLCASSWLNQPQHFGDGTRLSIL.

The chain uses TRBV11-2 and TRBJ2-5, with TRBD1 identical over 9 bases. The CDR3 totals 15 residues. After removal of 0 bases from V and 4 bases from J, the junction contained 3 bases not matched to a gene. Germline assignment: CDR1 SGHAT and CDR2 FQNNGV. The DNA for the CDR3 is TGTGCCAGCAGCTTAGAGGGACAGGGATCAGAGACCCAGTACTTC. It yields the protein CASSLEGQGSETQYF.

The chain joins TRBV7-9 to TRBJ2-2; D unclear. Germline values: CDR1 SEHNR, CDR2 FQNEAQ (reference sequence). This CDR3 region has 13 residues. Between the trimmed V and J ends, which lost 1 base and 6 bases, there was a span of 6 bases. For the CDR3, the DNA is TGTGCCAGCAGCTTAGGGTCCGCCGGGGAGCTGTTTTTT. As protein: CASSLGSAGELFF.